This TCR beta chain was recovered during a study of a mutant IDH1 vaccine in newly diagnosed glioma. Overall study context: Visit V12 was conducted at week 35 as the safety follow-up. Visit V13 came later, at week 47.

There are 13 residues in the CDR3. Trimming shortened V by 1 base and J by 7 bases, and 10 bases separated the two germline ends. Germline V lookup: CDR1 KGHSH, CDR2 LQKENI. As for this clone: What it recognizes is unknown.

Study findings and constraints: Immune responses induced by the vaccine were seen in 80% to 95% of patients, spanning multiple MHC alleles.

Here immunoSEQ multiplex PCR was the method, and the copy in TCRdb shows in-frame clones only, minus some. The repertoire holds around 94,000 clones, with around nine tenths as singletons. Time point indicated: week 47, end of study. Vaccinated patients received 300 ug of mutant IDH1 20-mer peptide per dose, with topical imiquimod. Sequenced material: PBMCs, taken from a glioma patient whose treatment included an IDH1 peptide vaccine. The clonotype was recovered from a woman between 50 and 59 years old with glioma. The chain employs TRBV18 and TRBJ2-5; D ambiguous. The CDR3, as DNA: TGTGCCAGCTCACCACGAGATCTGGCGACCCAGTACTTC. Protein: CASSPRDLATQYF. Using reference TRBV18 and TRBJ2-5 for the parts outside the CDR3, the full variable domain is NAGVMQNPRHLVRRRGQEARLRCSPMKGHSHVYWYRQLPEEGLKFMVYLQKENIIDESGMPKERFSAEFPKEGPSILRIQQVVRGDSAAYFCASSPRDLATQYFGPGTRLLVL.